This entry lists 17 T cell receptor beta chains sequenced from one sample in a study of neurological immune-mediated disorders. MiXCR, run by TCRdb on the 5' RACE reads, gives a single entry per CDR3 protein. The data contain about 82,000 distinct CDR3 sequences, 2.5% to 3% of them singletons. Sequencing was done on a sample of PBMCs. All receptors come from a woman younger than 45 with multiple sclerosis.

At least ten counts were recorded for this clonotype. The chain has TRBV24-1 and TRBJ2-3; 9 bases line up with TRBD1. CDR3 length equals 15 residues. Trimming cost V 5 bases and J 4 bases; bases outside gene matches: 6. Looked up from germline, CDR1 is KGHDR and CDR2 is SFDVKD. This chain's CDR3 is CATSAGTGSPDTQYF. CDR3 bases: TGTGCCACCAGTGCGGGGACAGGGAGCCCAGATACGCAGTATTTT.

This clonotype was observed at least ten times. This chain joins TRBV5-1 and TRBJ2-1, with a tentative D call TRBD1 (5 bases). Germline CDR1 and CDR2: SGHRS and YFSETQ. V lost 0 bases, J lost 3 bases, and 13 bases lay in between. The CDR3 spans 16 residues. CDR3 sequence (DNA): TGCGCCAGCAGCTTGGACCTAGGGGATTACTACAATGAGCAGTTCTTC. Translation: CASSLDLGDYYNEQFF.

This clonotype was detected ten times or more. V and J are TRBV5-6 and TRBJ1-1; D is uncertain. The length of the CDR3 is 15 residues. CDR1 SGHDT and CDR2 YYEEEE come from the germline V gene. Trimming shortened V by 4 bases and J by 0 bases, and 13 bases separated the two germline ends. CDR3 sequence reads: CASSKGPYMNTEAFF. Here the CDR3 DNA reads TGTGCCAGCAGCAAAGGACCCTACATGAACACTGAAGCTTTCTTT.

This clonotype was seen many times. This chain joins TRBV7-9 and TRBJ2-1; possibly TRBD1 or TRBD2 for D (5 bases each). This CDR3 has 13 residues. Germline CDR1 reads SEHNR; CDR2 reads FQNEAQ (reference sequence). V shed 11 bases and J shed 7 bases, with 18 bases lying between them. The CDR3 nucleotides read TGTGCCTGCACGGGGACGGTTCGGAATGAGCAGTTCTTC. It yields the protein CACTGTVRNEQFF. The full variable domain, with the rest looked up from reference TRBV7-9 and TRBJ2-1, is DTGVSQNPRHKITKRGQNVTFRCDPISEHNRLYWYRQTLGQGPEFLTYFQNEAQLEKSRLLSDRFSAERPKGSFSTLEIQRTEQGDSAMYLCACTGTVRNEQFFGPGTRLTVL.

The table lists this clonotype with many counts. This CDR3 fails to terminate in the conserved phenylalanine or tryptophan, so it likely reflects a read error. The genes are TRBV7-9 and TRBJ2-1; 7 nucleotides line up with TRBD2. Germline V gene sequence: CDR1 SEHNR, CDR2 FQNEAQ (reference sequence). The CDR3 is 16 amino acids. Unmatched junction bases numbered 12, after V lost 5 bases and J lost 5 bases. The CDR3 nucleotides are TGTGCCAGCAGCATTGGAAGGGGACTACTCAACAATGAGCAGTTCTGC. Translated, it gives CASSIGRGLLNNEQFC.

This clonotype came up many times. V gene TRBV5-1 combines with J gene TRBJ1-1; no firm D call. V was cut by 5 bases and J by 1 base, with 12 bases left in between. The CDR3 is 14 residues long. Looked up from germline, CDR1 is SGHRS and CDR2 is YFSETQ. CDR3 in DNA: TGCGCCAGCAGACTGAGGGTGGAGAACACTGAAGCTTTCTTT. This gives the protein CASRLRVENTEAFF.

This clonotype appeared many times. The V and J genes are TRBV20-1 and TRBJ1-1; tentatively, D is TRBD1 (5 bases). The germline V and J ends were trimmed by 5 bases and 0 bases, with 13 bases remaining between them. Germline V gene sequence: CDR1 DFQATT, CDR2 SNEGSKA (reference sequence). CDR3 size: 14 residues. This chain's CDR3 is CSAPRQSLNTEAFF. The CDR3 coding sequence is TGCAGTGCTCCTCGACAGAGCCTGAACACTGAAGCTTTCTTT.

The sample holds many counts of this clonotype. The CDR3 DNA follows: TGCGCCAGCAGCTTGTTTGGGGGACCTGAAGCTTTCTTT. Translated: CASSLFGGPEAFF. The rearrangement uses TRBV5-1 and TRBJ1-1; D perhaps matches TRBD1 (5 bases). The CDR3 has 13 residues. V dropped 1 base and J dropped 6 bases, with 10 bases sitting between them. The germline V gene has CDR1 SGHRS and CDR2 YFSETQ. The full variable domain, rest sourced from reference TRBV5-1 and TRBJ1-1, is KAGVTQTPRYLIKTRGQQVTLSCSPISGHRSVSWYQQTPGQGLQFLFEYFSETQRNKGNFPGRFSGRQFSNSRSEMNVSTLELGDSALYLCASSLFGGPEAFFGQGTRLTVV.

This clonotype was detected many times. The V and J genes are TRBV27 and TRBJ1-1; maybe TRBD1 (5 bases). Germline values: CDR1 MNHEY, CDR2 SMNVEV (reference sequence). This CDR3 is built from 11 residues. V was pared by 8 bases and J by 1 base, with 5 bases between. The CDR3 here is CASGTNTEAFF. CDR3 coding DNA: TGTGCCAGCGGGACGAACACTGAAGCTTTCTTT.

This clonotype was counted ten times or more. This chain links TRBV7-2 with TRBJ2-5; 12 bases are shared with TRBD2. The CDR3 runs 15 residues. From germline, CDR1 is SGHTA and CDR2 FQGNSA. After removal of 7 bases from V and 2 bases from J, the junction contained 5 bases not matched to a gene. The CDR3 bases are TGTGCCAGCACCCGGACTAGCGGGGCACAAGAGACCCAGTACTTC. Its translation is CASTRTSGAQETQYF.

This clonotype was detected ten times or more. The chain combines TRBV12-3 or TRBV12-4 with TRBJ1-2; D perhaps matches TRBD1 (6 bases). The V and J ends lost 6 bases and 5 bases respectively, with 16 bases between them. The CDR3 extends over 14 amino acids. The CDR3 spells CASRANTGTYGYTF. The CDR3 DNA follows: TGTGCCAGCAGGGCGAATACAGGGACTTATGGCTACACCTTC.

This clonotype was picked up many times. The rearrangement joins TRBV5-6 to TRBJ2-6; weak D call: TRBD2 (5 bases). The CDR3 is 19 residues long. Trimming stripped 6 bases from V and 0 bases from J, with 22 bases between. Per germline, CDR1 SGHDT and CDR2 YYEEEE. CDR3 loop: CASTNRFSEANSGANVLTF. In DNA, the CDR3 is TGTGCCAGCACCAATAGATTTAGCGAAGCTAACTCTGGGGCCAACGTCCTGACTTTC.

In this sample, this clonotype turned up many times. V gene TRBV13 combines with J gene TRBJ1-1; the D gene is possibly TRBD1 (5 bases). Trimming cost V 5 bases and J 5 bases, with 15 bases left between them. The CDR3 is 14 residues long. Germline V lookup: CDR1 PRHDT, CDR2 FYEKMQ (reference sequence). For the CDR3, the DNA is TGTGCCAGCAGCGCGGGACGTATTCGAACTGAAGCTTTCTTT. Amino acid sequence: CASSAGRIRTEAFF.

At least ten counts were recorded for this clonotype. The gene calls are TRBV12-3 or TRBV12-4 and TRBJ2-7, with D possibly being TRBD2 (5 bases). Trimming stripped 2 bases from V and 4 bases from J, with 9 bases between. The CDR3 runs to 13 residues. CDR3 DNA: TGTGCCAGCAGTTTACTACGGGGATACGAGCAGTACTTC. Translation: CASSLLRGYEQYF.

This clonotype was counted ten times or more. This sequence joins TRBV10-3 and TRBJ2-7; TRBD2 aligns across 8 bases. Germline-derived CDR1 and CDR2 are ENHRY and SYGVKD. V shed 2 bases and J 6 bases; nucleotides not matched to a gene: 9. The CDR3 runs to 15 residues. CDR3 in amino acids: CAISETGGELGEQYF. As DNA, the CDR3 is TGTGCCATCAGTGAGACCGGGGGGGAGCTCGGCGAGCAGTACTTC.

This clonotype has a count of ten or more. The chain couples TRBV14 to TRBJ2-2, with D possibly matching TRBD1 (5 bases). From germline, CDR1 is SGHDN and CDR2 FVKESK. The CDR3 covers 13 residues. V gave up 5 bases and J gave up 3 bases, with 7 bases separating them. CDR3 DNA: TGTGCCAGCAGCGCAGGGTACACCGGGGAGCTGTTTTTT. Protein product: CASSAGYTGELFF.

This clonotype was picked up many times. J is TRBJ1-1 and V is TRBV12-3 or TRBV12-4; the D gene is possibly TRBD1 (6 bases). Trimming removed 7 bases from V and 11 bases from J, with 17 bases in between. CDR3 length: 12 amino acids. CDR3 DNA sequence: TGTGCCAGCACTGGGGACACAGGAGGGGCTTTCTTT. Its translation is CASTGDTGGAFF.